The clone carrying this T cell receptor beta chain was recorded a few times. Clinical histories supplied by participants themselves formed the basis of cohort assignment. The sample is drawn from a study of blood T cell repertoires in COVID-19. In the study overall: In each case, the material was cDNA or gDNA derived from T cells, B-cell-depleted T cells, or PBMCs.

This CDR3 contains 12 residues. The germline V and J ends were trimmed by 6 bases and 6 bases, with 9 bases remaining between them. Clones were read by immunoSEQ multiplex PCR, and TCRdb kept only the in-frame ones, dropping some. The sample holds some 180,000 clones, around 80% seen once. The chain employs TRBV12-3 or TRBV12-4 and TRBJ2-1; D ambiguous. This TCR was recovered from a woman in her 70s in a cohort exposed to, infected with or recovered from COVID-19 (not recorded which). Sequenced material: PBMCs or T cells enriched from blood (not recorded which). CDR3 amino acids: CASSLGGNEQFF. The CDR3 DNA reads TGTGCCAGCAGCCTCGGCGGCAATGAGCAGTTCTTC.